The clone carrying this T cell receptor beta chain was found a few times. Antigen unknown. This sample was included in a study of identical twins. Template switching created a universal primer site, and the cDNA included unique molecular identifiers. TCRdb analysed the 5' RACE reads with MiXCR anew, one entry per CDR3 protein. Of 1.5 million to 2 million distinct CDR3 sequences listed, more than 30% are singletons. Trimming removed 3 bases from V and 2 bases from J; junction bases left unmatched: 6. Germline V CDR1 and CDR2: SGHKS, YYEKEE (reference sequence). The CDR3 contains 15 residues. General observations from the study: Partly confounded zero-insertion analyses could result from invariant MAIT and iNKT cells. Not following the same donors, the study drew its conclusions from cross-sectional statistical analysis. Fewer insertions were carried by abundant cord blood beta clonotypes, but none was seen in memory repertoires.

The chain combines TRBV5-5 with TRBJ2-3; 7 bases agree with TRBD2. The receptor comes from a newborn girl in good health. The sequencing sample was made of cord blood. This CDR3 is CASSSERGLTDTQYF. As DNA, the CDR3 is TGTGCCAGCAGCTCCGAGCGGGGCCTCACAGATACGCAGTATTTT.